This T cell receptor (beta chain) emerged from a study of T cell repertoires and leukemia-associated antigens. Trimming removed 4 bases at V and 0 bases at J, with 12 bases between. The germline V gene has CDR1 MNHEY and CDR2 SMNVEV (reference sequence). The CDR3 is made up of 15 amino acids. Without fetal bovine serum, CD3+ T cells were rested overnight. Via MiXCR, TCRdb re-called the 5' RACE reads, giving one row per CDR3 protein. The data show 8,000 to 10,000 distinct CDR3 sequences, approximately 40% seen once. As concerns this clonotype: Its antigen remains unidentified.

The chain links TRBV27 to TRBJ1-1, with a weak D call TRBD1 (6 bases). The source material was CD3+ T cells sorted from blood and cultured. This sequence originates from a female donor in good health. CDR3 bases: TGTGCCAGCAGTTCTCGACAGGTCCTGAACACTGAAGCTTTCTTT. This sequence encodes CASSSRQVLNTEAFF.